This T cell receptor (beta chain) came from a study of blood T cell repertoires in COVID-19. About the study: T cells, B-cell-depleted T cells, or PBMCs supplied cDNA or gDNA.

Only in-frame clones appear in the TCRdb table, and some are missing; sequencing was by immunoSEQ multiplex PCR. The sample has fewer than 700,000 clones; approximately 91% are singletons. Enrolled during active infection, Seattle patients were then followed longitudinally. V lost 5 bases, J lost 7 bases, and 13 bases stayed unmatched. CDR1 is SGHNT and CDR2 is YYREEE in the germline V gene (reference sequence). The CDR3 has 15 residues. Material for sequencing was peripheral blood. The clonotype originates from a woman between 45 and 65 years old with COVID-19, enrolled during active disease. The V gene is TRBV5-4, the J gene TRBJ2-7, with 9 bases aligning to TRBD1. In nucleotides, the CDR3 is TGTGCCAGCAGTCCCCGAGGACAGGGGAGCTTGGAGCAGTACTTC. Translated: CASSPRGQGSLEQYF.